This entry lists 15 T cell receptor beta chains sequenced from one sample in a study of blood T cell repertoires in COVID-19. The protocol was immunoSEQ multiplex PCR, while the TCRdb copy is restricted to in-frame clones and leaves out a portion. The sample includes some 45,000 clones, about 90% of them seen just once. Sequenced sample: peripheral blood. The receptors were gathered from a man between 65 and 85 years old with active COVID-19.

This clone has a single count. The gene calls are TRBV7-9 and TRBJ1-5; no clear D. This CDR3 comprises 13 residues. The V gene's germline CDR1 is SEHNR and CDR2 FQNEAQ (reference sequence). With 7 bases removed from V and 2 bases from J, the gap between germline ends came to 9 bases. The CDR3 bases are TGTGCCAGCACCCAGAACGGCAATCAGCCCCAGCATTTT. Protein: CASTQNGNQPQHF.

The gene calls are TRBV3-1 (or the pseudogene TRBV3-2) and TRBJ1-5; unclear D gene. Germline CDR1 is LGHDT and CDR2 is YNNKEL (reference sequence). The CDR3 runs 15 residues. Trimming stripped 1 base from V and 0 bases from J, with 7 bases between. The CDR3 loop is CASSQGSFSNQPQHF. In nucleotides, the CDR3 is TGTGCCAGCAGCCAAGGTTCGTTTAGCAATCAGCCCCAGCATTTT.

The CDR3 loop reads CASSQEDGGAYNEQFF. Written as DNA, the CDR3 is TGCGCCAGCAGCCAAGAGGACGGGGGGGCCTACAATGAGCAGTTCTTC. The chain uses TRBV4-1 and TRBJ2-1, with 8 bases that match TRBD2. V trimming: 0 bases; J trimming: 2 bases; junction bases outside the gene matches: 3. The CDR3 runs 16 residues. The germline CDR1 and CDR2 sequences are MGHRA and YSYEKL.

J is TRBJ2-7 and V is TRBV4-3; D gene uncertain. Between the trimmed V and J ends, which lost 2 bases and 3 bases, there was a span of 11 bases. Looked up from germline, CDR1 is LGHNA and CDR2 is YSLEER. The length of the CDR3 is 14 residues. This CDR3 reads CASSQQNGIYEQYF. The CDR3 bases are TGCGCCAGCAGCCAACAGAATGGTATCTACGAGCAGTACTTC.

V gene TRBV19 combines with J gene TRBJ2-2, with 10 bases matching TRBD2. In germline, CDR1 is LNHDA, CDR2 SQIVND (reference sequence). Trimming removed 4 bases from V and 4 bases from J; junction bases left unmatched: 6. The CDR3 has 16 residues. The CDR3 is CASSTSSGGVTGELFF. The CDR3 DNA follows: TGTGCCAGTAGTACATCTAGCGGGGGAGTCACCGGGGAGCTGTTTTTT.

The V and J genes are TRBV7-9 and TRBJ2-1; 14 nucleotides match TRBD2. The germline V gene encodes CDR1 SEHNR and CDR2 FQNEAQ (reference sequence). J lost 1 base, V lost 0 bases, and 5 bases had no gene match. This CDR3 comprises 19 residues. In DNA form, the CDR3 reads TGTGCCAGCAGCTTAGCGACTAGCGGGGGGGCCTGGTCCTACAATGAGCAGTTCTTC. It encodes CASSLATSGGAWSYNEQFF.

This rearrangement joins TRBV7-8 to TRBJ2-1; D may be TRBD2 (7 bases). V lost 5 bases, J lost 3 bases, and 17 bases lay in between. CDR3 size: 16 residues. Germline CDR1 is SGHVS and CDR2 is FQNEAQ. Here the CDR3 DNA reads TGTGCCAGCAGCCCACATGGGGGGGGCGTCTACAATGAGCAGTTCTTC. This sequence encodes CASSPHGGGVYNEQFF.

This clone has only a few counts. The rearrangement links TRBV11-2 to TRBJ1-5; D perhaps matches TRBD1 (5 bases). The V gene lost 5 bases and the J gene lost 4 bases, with 9 bases spanning the gap. From germline, CDR1 is SGHAT and CDR2 FQNNGV. The CDR3 has 13 residues. The CDR3 is CASSQGQNQPQHF. For the CDR3, the DNA is TGTGCCAGCAGCCAGGGCCAGAATCAGCCCCAGCATTTT.

This clone was recorded a few times. The rearrangement joins TRBV7-9 to TRBJ2-1, with 11 bases that match TRBD2. The germline V gene has CDR1 SEHNR and CDR2 FQNEAQ (reference sequence). There are 15 residues in the CDR3. V was clipped by 4 bases and J by 4 bases; unmatched bases: 3. The DNA for the CDR3 is TGTGCCAGCAGCTCGACTAGCGGGAATTACAATGAGCAGTTCTTC. It translates to CASSSTSGNYNEQFF.

This sequence joins TRBV27 and TRBJ1-4, with 9 bases identical to TRBD1. The CDR3 loop spans 16 amino acids. V shed 5 bases, J shed 8 bases, and the junction held 12 bases outside the gene matches. The germline CDR1 and CDR2 sequences are MNHEY and SMNVEV (reference sequence). The CDR3 nucleotides are TGTGCCAGCAGTACGAGGACTCGGACAGGGGTGGAAAAACTGTTTTTT. Translated: CASSTRTRTGVEKLFF.

The V gene is TRBV6-1, the J gene TRBJ1-2, with TRBD1 matching 12 bases. The CDR3 totals 17 residues. Germline V lookup: CDR1 MNHNS, CDR2 SASEGT. Trimming cost V 2 bases and J 8 bases; bases outside gene matches: 12. The CDR3 DNA reads as TGTGCCAGCAGTGAATCCGGGACAGGGGGCCTTGTTGTGGGCTACACCTTC. As protein: CASSESGTGGLVVGYTF.

This chain links TRBV11-2 with TRBJ2-5; 7 bases are a match to TRBD1. The CDR3 has 13 amino acids. Trimming took 6 bases from V and 2 from J; bases not matched to a gene: 3. Per the germline V gene, CDR1 is SGHAT and CDR2 is FQNNGV. The CDR3 region is CASSRDRQETQYF. CDR3 nucleotides: TGTGCCAGCAGTCGGGACAGACAAGAGACCCAGTACTTC.

This sequence joins TRBV7-2 and TRBJ2-3; 8 nucleotides line up with TRBD2. The J segment lost 0 bases and the V segment lost 2 bases, leaving 1 base of the junction unmatched. The germline V gene has CDR1 SGHTA and CDR2 FQGNSA. The CDR3 runs 15 residues. CDR3 DNA: TGTGCCAGCAGCTTACAGCGGGGGAGCACAGATACGCAGTATTTT. It translates to CASSLQRGSTDTQYF.

J is TRBJ2-3 and V is TRBV7-2; D may be TRBD1 (6 bases). Germline V CDR1 and CDR2: SGHTA, FQGNSA. This CDR3 is built from 14 residues. Trimming took off 5 bases at V and 2 bases at J, with 11 bases between the two ends. CDR3 in DNA: TGTGCCAGCAGCCCGGGACACCTCACAGATACGCAGTATTTT. This codes for CASSPGHLTDTQYF.

The rearrangement links TRBV7-3 to TRBJ2-2; 7 bases line up with TRBD2. Germline V gene sequence: CDR1 SGHTA, CDR2 FQGTGA. V was pared by 1 base and J by 3 bases, with 5 bases of the junction left unmatched. The CDR3 has 16 residues. The chain's CDR3 is CASSLRRGMDTGELFF. CDR3 in DNA: TGTGCCAGCAGCTTAAGGCGGGGGATGGACACCGGGGAGCTGTTTTTT. The variable domain in full, completed from reference TRBV7-3 and TRBJ2-2, reads GAGVSQTPSNKVTEKGKYVELRCDPISGHTALYWYRQSLGQGPEFLIYFQGTGAADDSGLPNDRFFAVRPEGSVSTLKIQRTERGDSAVYLCASSLRRGMDTGELFFGEGSRLTVL.